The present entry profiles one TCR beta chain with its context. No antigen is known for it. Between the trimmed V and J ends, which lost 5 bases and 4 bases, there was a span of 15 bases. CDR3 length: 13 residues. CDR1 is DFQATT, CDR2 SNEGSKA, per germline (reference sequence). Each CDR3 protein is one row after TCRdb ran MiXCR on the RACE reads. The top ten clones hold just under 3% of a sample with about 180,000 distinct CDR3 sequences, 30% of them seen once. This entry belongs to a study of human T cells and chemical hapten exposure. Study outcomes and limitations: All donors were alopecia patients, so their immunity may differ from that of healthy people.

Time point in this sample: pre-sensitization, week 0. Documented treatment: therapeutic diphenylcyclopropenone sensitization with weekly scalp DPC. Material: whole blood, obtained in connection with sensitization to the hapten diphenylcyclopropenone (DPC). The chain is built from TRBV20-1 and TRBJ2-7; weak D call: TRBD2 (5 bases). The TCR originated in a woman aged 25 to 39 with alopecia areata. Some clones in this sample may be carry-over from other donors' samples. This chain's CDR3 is CSALHSLGYEQYF. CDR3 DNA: TGCAGTGCTCTACACTCACTAGGGTACGAGCAGTACTTC.